The 9 T cell receptor beta chains given below trace back to one sample, sequenced in a study of T-cell reconstitution after alpha-beta-depleted transplantation in children. Unique molecular identifiers were incorporated into the prepared TCRbeta library. TCRdb independently ran MiXCR on the PCR reads; one entry per CDR3 protein. Of around 960,000 distinct CDR3 sequences in the sample, about 30% were seen once. The source was PBMCs, mostly from graft donor cells, collected 360 days after TCRalphabeta/CD19-depleted stem cell transplant. These receptor sequences come from a boy under two years old who had a stem cell transplant for SCID, so the T cells may come from the graft donor.

The chain is built from TRBV28 and TRBJ1-5, with 7 bases lining up with TRBD1. The V and J ends lost 6 bases and 4 bases, in that order; junction bases with no gene match: 9. There are 15 residues in the CDR3. Germline CDR1 MDHEN, CDR2 SYDVKM. The CDR3 sequence: CASSQGQKGNQPQHF. The CDR3 bases are TGTGCCAGCAGCCAGGGACAGAAAGGGAATCAGCCCCAGCATTTT. The full variable domain, completed using reference TRBV28 and TRBJ1-5, is DVKVTQSSRYLVKRTGEKVFLECVQDMDHENMFWYRQDPGLGLRLIYFSYDVKMKEKGDIPEGYSVSREKKERFSLILESASTNQTSMYLCASSQGQKGNQPQHFGDGTRLSIL.

Concerning this clonotype itself: One junction end does not reproduce the germline sequence, and a read error may be involved. This chain joins TRBV4-3 and TRBJ1-4, with unresolved D. The CDR3 sequence is 15 residues long. Germline CDR1 is LGHNA and CDR2 is YSLEER. The DNA for the CDR3 is TGCTCCAGCAGCCAAGAAGGAGGAAGTAATGAAAAACTGTTTTTT. This gives the protein CSSSQEGGSNEKLFF.

The chain has TRBV7-1 and TRBJ2-1; 7 nucleotides line up with TRBD1. TRBV7-1 is treated as an ORF (open reading frame) with a function not yet certain. Unmatched junction bases numbered 8, after V lost 3 bases and J lost 6 bases. The CDR3 sequence is 15 residues long. The CDR3, as DNA: TGTGCCAGCAGCTCCACCGGGACAGCGCCCAATGAGCAGTTCTTC. Amino acid sequence: CASSSTGTAPNEQFF.

This clonotype showed up just a few times. This chain connects TRBV20-1 to TRBJ2-1; no clear D gene. This CDR3 comprises 13 residues. V was trimmed by 6 bases and J by 10 bases, leaving 19 bases between them. CDR1 and CDR2 from the germline V gene are DFQATT and SNEGSKA (reference sequence). The DNA for the CDR3 is TGCAGTGCGTACCCTCGTTTGGCAAGAGAGCAGTTCTTC. The encoded protein is CSAYPRLAREQFF.

This clonotype was counted a few times. This sequence joins TRBV14 and TRBJ2-3; TRBD1 matches 9 bases. The CDR3 has 14 residues. The V gene end was trimmed by 4 bases and the J gene end by 6 bases; junction bases not matched to a gene: 5. Germline V lookup: CDR1 SGHDN, CDR2 FVKESK. The CDR3: CASSRDRVRDTQYF. DNA of the CDR3: TGTGCCAGCAGCCGGGACAGGGTACGTGATACGCAGTATTTT.

V gene TRBV28 combines with J gene TRBJ2-3; 10 bases agree with TRBD2. The CDR3 consists of 16 residues. Germline values: CDR1 MDHEN, CDR2 SYDVKM. With V trimmed by 3 bases and J by 3 bases, 6 bases remained unmatched. For the CDR3, the DNA is TGTGCCAGCAGTTTCCAAGCGGGGGGGATGACAGATACGCAGTATTTT. Translation: CASSFQAGGMTDTQYF.

The chain joins TRBV28 to TRBJ1-5, with a weak D call TRBD1 (6 bases). Trimming stripped 3 bases from V and 5 bases from J, with 23 bases between. The CDR3 runs to 18 residues. Germline values: CDR1 MDHEN, CDR2 SYDVKM. For the CDR3, the DNA is TGTGCCAGCAGTTTTGAAGGGGCGGAACAGGGTTGGGATCAGCCCCAGCATTTT. Encoded protein: CASSFEGAEQGWDQPQHF.

V is TRBV28 and J is TRBJ2-3, with 7 nucleotides matching TRBD2. This CDR3 spans 16 amino acids. Germline V lookup: CDR1 MDHEN, CDR2 SYDVKM. The junction had 5 bases not matched to a gene; V was cut back by 2 bases and J by 0 bases. The CDR3 reads CASSLRRGWSTDTQYF. In nucleotides, the CDR3 is TGTGCCAGCAGTTTAAGGCGGGGGTGGAGCACAGATACGCAGTATTTT.

This clonotype was observed many times. This chain connects TRBV6-2 or TRBV6-3 to TRBJ2-3, with 13 bases fitting TRBD2. The CDR3 runs 15 residues. With 2 bases clipped from V and 6 bases from J, the junction kept 2 bases outside the gene matches. CDR1 and CDR2 from the germline V gene are MNHEY and SVGEGT. Written as DNA, the CDR3 is TGTGCCAGCAGTTACGGGACTAGCGGGACCGATACGCAGTATTTT. Amino acid sequence: CASSYGTSGTDTQYF.